The T cell receptor (beta chain) under discussion was sequenced for a study of T cell responses to AZD1222 COVID-19 vaccine (dated by TCRdb to the early 2020s). About the investigation overall: TCR sequencing covered approximately 230 trial participants: about 210 given two doses of AZD1222 and about 26 given two doses of MenACWY control vaccine. Enrollment into the trials was organized by age into subgroups of 18-55, 56-69 and 70-plus years, and those subgroups contained about 160, 30 and 59 TCR-sequenced participants, respectively.

Details on this clone: Its antigen remains undetermined. One base away there is no much larger clone; base qualities are not given.

The time point label for this specimen denotes: about 28 days (+/-7) after the second vaccine dose. AZD1222 recipients given second doses at about 4 weeks or at about 12 weeks were pooled, since spike-specific TCR depth and breadth were not found to differ between the two schedules. The vaccinee samples were drawn from two UK trials, COV001 and COV002, one of which was a single-blind randomized controlled phase 2/3 trial testing AZD1222 (ChAdOx1 nCoV-19) in healthy adults. For TCRbeta chain sequencing, PBMC samples from trial participants were taken at day 0 and at day 28 after the second dose. The CDR3 regions of human TCRbeta chains were analyzed by immunosequencing. Concerning the study's data processing: TCRs in the repertoires were matched against a reference library of SARS-CoV-2-specific TCRs that had been generated with the MIRA antigen-specificity platform. Breadth meant the fraction of unique TCRs that were SARS-CoV-2-associated, whereas depth meant the fraction of total T cells that were SARS-CoV-2-associated. Using the MIRA data, every spike-specific TCR was mapped to the spike region that the TCR reacted to and assigned to either a CD4 or a CD8 class. Log10-transformed breadth and depth values were compared by one-way ANOVA with Sidak's multiple comparisons tests. This is the immuneACCESS table as TCRdb keeps it, with only in-frame sequences that have V and J called. A part of the clones is gone; compared with another copy, unresolved V genes explain less than half, and the rest is unexplained. The D gene and trimming were derived from the DNA, and the V and J assignments and clone size from that table. Within this sample are about 140,000 clones, with approximately 92% of them counted one time only. The ten most abundant clones make up 3.5% to 4.5% of the sample.

Findings and caveats that apply to the study as a whole: Because no day 14 peak-response samples were available, repertoires were characterized only after the peak T cell response. In the small 56-69-year group, the increase in depth fell short of significance, most likely because of low power. Vaccine-associated CD4 TCRs spanned the whole spike protein, with dominant responses in regions 160-218 and 743-854. Participants were mostly white British, with more females than males. The authors suggested clonal diversity may have been underestimated. Conclusions about previously exposed vaccinees are limited, since just six or seven AZD1222 recipients were seropositive for SARS-CoV-2 at baseline. A significant rise in spike-specific TCR breadth and depth was observed after two AZD1222 doses relative to day 0 and relative to MenACWY recipients. Reportedly, close to half of the unique spike-specific TCRs recognized epitopes lying outside the regions that are mutated in the B.1.351 and B.1.1.7 variants.

The clonotype was recovered from an adult who received the AZD1222 COVID-19 vaccine. Sequencing used peripheral blood, obtained 28 days after the second AZD1222 dose.

The CDR3 here reads CATSRVWGPAKNIQYF. The sequenced DNA is TGTGCCACCAGCAGAGTTTGGGGTCCGGCCAAAAACATTCAGTACTTC. The chain links TRBV15 with TRBJ2-4; no confident D gene assignment can be made. The germline ends are 11 bases apart after V is trimmed by 1 base and J by 1 base. Counted from cysteine to phenylalanine, this CDR3 has 16 amino acids. Only the CDR3 part of the read is kept: 48 bases, read in frame from the first base. The germline V gene (reference sequence) sets CDR1 to LNHNV and CDR2 to YYDKDF.